This T cell receptor beta chain was identified during a study of blood T cell repertoires in COVID-19. In the study overall: Samples came from the United States, Italy and Spain, spanning acute and convalescent COVID-19. Sources were T cells, B-cell-depleted T cells, or PBMCs; the material itself was cDNA or gDNA.

The CDR3 sequence is 15 residues long. With 0 bases removed from V and 7 bases from J, the gap between germline ends came to 16 bases. Germline assignment: CDR1 SGHNT and CDR2 YYREEE (reference sequence). Either two negative PCRs, clearance, or symptom resolution qualified Cohort 3 donors as recovered. Under the authors' procedure: Reference gene primers were amplified, and this amplification served to estimate nucleated cell counts. TCRdb keeps only in-frame clones here, not all; method: immunoSEQ multiplex PCR. The DNA gave D and trimming, while V, J and clone size come from that table. The table records just over 300,000 clones, approximately 85% of them present only once.

The specimen was PBMCs or T cells enriched from blood (not recorded which). The V gene is TRBV5-4, the J gene TRBJ1-2; the D is unclear. The TCR sequence derives from a man aged 25-45 years who had recovered from COVID-19. As DNA, the CDR3 is TGTGCCAGCAGCTTGGCGGGGTTTGGATCCTCTGGCTACACCTTC. Translation gives CASSLAGFGSSGYTF.